This is a list of T cell receptor beta chains from one sample in a study of blood T cells in healthy people across ages. From the 5' RACE reads, TCRdb called clonotypes with MiXCR, one entry per CDR3 protein. The data hold about 1,500,000 distinct CDR3 sequences, with 28% observed a single time. Sample: blood. The receptors originated from a woman in her 30s in good health. Both conserved end residues are part of each CDR3. A D gene is named only where the DNA matches it firmly. Expanded clones are given a class, and other clones once, few, many or no size at all.

TRBV7-9	-	TRBJ2-7	-	TGTGCCAGCAGCTCGCCGACCACCGAGTACGAGCAGTACTTC	CASSSPTTEYEQYF
TRBV20-1	-	TRBJ2-7	-	TGCAGTGCTCTCATGGACGGATACGAGCAGTACTTC	CSALMDGYEQYF
TRBV10-3	-	TRBJ2-7	many	TGTGCCATCAACAGGGGGGGTACCTCCTACGAGCAGTACTTC	CAINRGGTSYEQYF
TRBV12-3/TRBV12-4	-	TRBJ2-7	-	TGTGCCAGCAGCCCAAACGGACTCGAGCAGTACTTC	CASSPNGLEQYF
TRBV7-7	-	TRBJ2-5	many	TGTGCCAGCAGCTTAGTCGGGACGGAGACCCAGTACTTC	CASSLVGTETQYF
TRBV27	TRBD2	TRBJ2-1	few	TGTGCCAGCAGTTTCCGACTAGCGGGAGGCAGGGAGCAGTTCTTC	CASSFRLAGGREQFF
TRBV24-1	TRBD2	TRBJ2-1	few	TGTGCCACCAGTGAGGCTAGCGGGAGGGCCGGCGAGCAGTTCTTC	CATSEASGRAGEQFF
TRBV2	-	TRBJ1-4	-	TGTGCCAGCAGTGAATGGGCTTCTAATGAAAAACTGTTTTTT	CASSEWASNEKLFF
TRBV20-1	-	TRBJ1-1	few	TGCAGTGCTAGTGCTGACAGACCCCGGGGGAACACTGAAGCTTTCTTT	CSASADRPRGNTEAFF
TRBV20-1	-	TRBJ2-5	many	TGCAGTGCTAGAACCGGGGGAAGAGAGACCCAGTACTTC	CSARTGGRETQYF
TRBV27	-	TRBJ1-6	few	TGTGCCAGCAGCGAAACAGGTAGTCCCCTCCACTTT	CASSETGSPLHF
TRBV6-5	TRBD2	TRBJ2-3	-	TGTGCCAGCAGTTACTCGGCGGGAGGGAACACAGATACGCAGTATTTT	CASSYSAGGNTDTQYF
TRBV12-3/TRBV12-4	TRBD1	TRBJ2-3	-	TGTGCCAGCAGTTTAATGCAGGGGGAAGATACGGAGTATTTT	CASSLMQGEDTEYF
TRBV12-3/TRBV12-4	-	TRBJ1-5	few	TGTGCCAGCAGTTTAGGGCGTAGTCAGCCCCAGCATTTT	CASSLGRSQPQHF
TRBV11-2	TRBD1	TRBJ2-4	few	TGTGCCAGCAGCTTAGGCCCGGGACAGTCGTACTTC	CASSLGPGQSYF
TRBV5-1	-	TRBJ2-7	-	TGCGCCAGCAGCTTTGGGGGCGAATCCTACGGGCAGTACTTC	CASSFGGESYGQYF
TRBV19	-	TRBJ2-1	-	TGTGCCAGTAGTATGGACGGGAGTGTGTACAATGAGCAGTTCTTC	CASSMDGSVYNEQFF
TRBV12-3/TRBV12-4	TRBD2	TRBJ2-3	many	TGTGCCAGCAGGCGGGGGGGGAGCGGGGATACGCAGTATTTT	CASRRGGSGDTQYF
TRBV6-5	-	TRBJ2-7	few	TGTGCCAGCAGTTACCCGGCGGTAGAGGAAGGCTACGAGCAGTACTTC	CASSYPAVEEGYEQYF
TRBV7-2	TRBD2	TRBJ2-2	-	TGTGCCAGCAGCTTAGTGACTAGCCCCGGGGAGCTGTTTTTT	CASSLVTSPGELFF
TRBV6-1	TRBD2	TRBJ2-7	few	TGTGCCAGCAAGAATCTAGCGGGAGCCAACGAGCAGTACTTC	CASKNLAGANEQYF
TRBV12-3/TRBV12-4	TRBD2	TRBJ2-1	few	TGTGCCAGCAGCCGCCCGGGCGGGAGGGCTGATAATGAGCAGTTCTTC	CASSRPGGRADNEQFF
TRBV15	TRBD1	TRBJ2-7	-	TGTGCCACCGGGACAGGCCCCTCCTACGAGCAGTACTTC	CATGTGPSYEQYF
TRBV7-2	-	TRBJ2-1	-	TGTGCCAGCAGCTTACCCGTTATAAATGAGCAGTTCTTC	CASSLPVINEQFF
TRBV10-3	TRBD1	TRBJ2-5	-	TGTGCCATCGGGGGGACAGGCGTGGGAGAGACCCAGTACTTC	CAIGGTGVGETQYF
TRBV10-3	-	TRBJ1-6	-	TGTGCCATCAGTGACGGGGGCGATGGTCTGCCCCTCCACTTT	CAISDGGDGLPLHF
TRBV12-5	TRBD2	TRBJ2-1	-	TGTGCTAGTGGTTCTAGCGGGAGGGAATACAATGAGCAGTTCTTC	CASGSSGREYNEQFF
TRBV7-2	-	TRBJ2-7	-	TGTGCCAGCAGCGAGAGAGAAACCTACGAGCAGTACTTC	CASSERETYEQYF
TRBV12-3/TRBV12-4	TRBD1	TRBJ2-7	few	TGTGCCAGCAGCCAACCGACAGGGAGCTCCTACGAGCAGTACTTC	CASSQPTGSSYEQYF
TRBV7-2	TRBD1	TRBJ2-5	-	TGTGCCAGCAGCTTTCAGGGGGCGGTGGATGAGCAGTACTTC	CASSFQGAVDEQYF
TRBV4-1	-	TRBJ2-5	many	TGCGCCAGCAGCCAAGATCGGGAACAAGAGACCCAGTACTTC	CASSQDREQETQYF